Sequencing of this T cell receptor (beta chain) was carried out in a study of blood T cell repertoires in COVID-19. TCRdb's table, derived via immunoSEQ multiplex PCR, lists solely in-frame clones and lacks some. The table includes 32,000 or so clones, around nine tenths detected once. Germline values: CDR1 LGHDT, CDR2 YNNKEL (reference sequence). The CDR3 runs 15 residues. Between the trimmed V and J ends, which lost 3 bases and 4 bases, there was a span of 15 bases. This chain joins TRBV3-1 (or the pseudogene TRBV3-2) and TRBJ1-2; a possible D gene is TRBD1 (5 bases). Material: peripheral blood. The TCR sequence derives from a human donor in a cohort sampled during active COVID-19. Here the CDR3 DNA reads TGTGCCAGCAGCCAGCCCAATACAGGCCCCTATGGCTACACCTTC. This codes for CASSQPNTGPYGYTF.